The 27 T cell receptor beta chains listed next were all sequenced from one sample in a study of T cell clonotyping in hematopoietic cell transplantation. TCRdb's table, derived via immunoSEQ multiplex PCR, lists solely in-frame clones and lacks some. The sample consists of approximately 44,000 clones, 90% to 95% of them appearing once. Specimen: peripheral blood mononuclear cells. These receptors all come from a woman in her 50s in good health. Some clones in this sample may be carry-over from other donors' samples.

As to this clone: A read error may produce the germline difference seen at one junction end. This chain connects TRBV5-1 to TRBJ1-6; no clear D. Germline loops: CDR1 SGHRS, CDR2 YFSETQ. The CDR3 contains 16 residues. The CDR3 DNA is TGCGTCAGCAGCTTCGGCGAGGGCTCCTATAATTCACCCCTCCACTTT. It translates to CVSSFGEGSYNSPLHF.

This rearrangement joins TRBV6-5 to TRBJ1-1; D is undetermined. This CDR3 contains 14 residues. Between the trimmed V and J ends, which lost 0 bases and 1 base, there was a span of 6 bases. CDR1 and CDR2 from the germline V gene are MNHEY and SVGAGI. The CDR3 spells CASSYSLANTEAFF. The CDR3 coding sequence is TGTGCCAGCAGTTACTCGCTGGCGAACACTGAAGCTTTCTTT.

The genes are TRBV27 and TRBJ1-1; tentatively, D is TRBD1 (5 bases). V was clipped by 2 bases and J by 3 bases, with 10 bases between them. The CDR3 has 14 amino acids. Germline CDR1 MNHEY, CDR2 SMNVEV (reference sequence). The CDR3 loop reads CASSLMGGDTEAFF. Written as DNA, the CDR3 is TGTGCCAGCAGTTTAATGGGGGGAGACACTGAAGCTTTCTTT.

The rearrangement links TRBV9 to TRBJ1-1, with 10 bases matching TRBD1. Germline-derived CDR1 and CDR2 are SGDLS and YYNGEE. The CDR3 extends over 16 amino acids. Trimming at V came to 4 bases and at J to 2 bases, leaving 8 bases not matched to a gene. CDR3 nucleotides: TGTGCCAGCAGCTGGGGGACAGGGGAAGTTAACACTGAAGCTTTCTTT. It specifies CASSWGTGEVNTEAFF.

The rearrangement links TRBV9 to TRBJ2-5, with D possibly being TRBD1 or TRBD2 (5 bases each). Trimming took 2 bases from V and 2 from J, leaving 10 bases between them. CDR3 length: 14 amino acids. Germline CDR1 and CDR2: SGDLS and YYNGEE. CDR3 sequence: CASSVGPEQETQYF. For the CDR3, the DNA is TGTGCCAGCAGCGTGGGACCAGAACAAGAGACCCAGTACTTC.

The J gene is TRBJ1-1, the V gene TRBV10-3, with D possibly TRBD1 on 5 matching bases. Trimming shortened V by 5 bases and J by 1 base, and 14 bases separated the two germline ends. The CDR3 spans 15 residues. Germline loops: CDR1 ENHRY, CDR2 SYGVKD. CDR3 DNA: TGTGCCATCAGTCGGCGGGGGATACAGAACACTGAAGCTTTCTTT. Amino acid sequence: CAISRRGIQNTEAFF.

The chain combines TRBV19 with TRBJ1-2, with TRBD1 identical over 7 bases. V shed 2 bases and J 3 bases; nucleotides not matched to a gene: 6. Germline V gives CDR1 LNHDA, CDR2 SQIVND (reference sequence). This CDR3 comprises 15 residues. CDR3 residues: CASSIRGGADYGYTF. Here the CDR3 DNA reads TGTGCCAGTAGTATAAGAGGGGGCGCGGACTATGGCTACACCTTC.

V is TRBV6-5 and J is TRBJ1-2, with a weak D call TRBD1 (5 bases). V shed 0 bases and J shed 7 bases, with 6 bases lying between them. CDR1 is MNHEY, CDR2 SVGAGI, per germline. There are 12 residues in the CDR3. Here the CDR3 DNA reads TGTGCCAGCAGTTACTCCGGGGGTGGCTACACCTTC. It codes for CASSYSGGGYTF.

This chain joins TRBV7-6 and TRBJ1-4; D ambiguous. The CDR3 extends over 15 amino acids. CDR1 SGHVS and CDR2 FNYEAQ come from the germline V gene. V dropped 5 bases and J dropped 5 bases, with 15 bases sitting between them. The CDR3 DNA sequence: TGTGCCAGCAGCCTTCGTCGAGCCTCAAATGAAAAACTGTTTTTT. Residues: CASSLRRASNEKLFF.

The chain joins TRBV7-2 to TRBJ1-5; perhaps TRBD1 as D (6 bases). The V gene lost 3 bases and the J gene lost 6 bases, with 15 bases spanning the gap. The CDR3 covers 15 residues. In germline, CDR1 is SGHTA, CDR2 FQGNSA. The CDR3 bases are TGTGCCAGCAGCTTCTCTGCGGGGGGCGGTCAGCCCCAGCATTTT. Its protein is CASSFSAGGGQPQHF.

The V and J genes are TRBV7-3 and TRBJ2-5, with TRBD2 matching over 7 bases. The CDR3 spans 15 residues. After removal of 5 bases from V and 3 bases from J, the junction contained 9 bases not matched to a gene. Germline V gives CDR1 SGHTA, CDR2 FQGTGA. The CDR3, as DNA: TGTGCCAGCAGCCCCGGAGGGGCGGGGGAAGAGACCCAGTACTTC. Its protein product is CASSPGGAGEETQYF.

The chain recombines TRBV29-1 with TRBJ2-5; 11 bases align to TRBD2. Unmatched junction bases numbered 14, after V lost 8 bases and J lost 3 bases. The CDR3 consists of 16 residues. Germline CDR1 SQVTM, CDR2 ANQGSEA. CDR3 DNA: TGCAGCCATCGTCAACTAGCGGGGGCGAACGAAGAGACCCAGTACTTC. Its protein is CSHRQLAGANEETQYF.

The chain carries TRBV2 and TRBJ1-1, with D tentatively TRBD1 (6 bases). The CDR3 spans 14 residues. Between the trimmed V and J ends, which lost 5 bases and 1 base, there was a span of 11 bases. CDR1 and CDR2 (germline): SNHLY, FYNNEI. The DNA of the CDR3 is TGTGCCAGCAGTATGGACAGACAGAACACTGAAGCTTTCTTT. Its protein product is CASSMDRQNTEAFF.

V gene TRBV5-1 combines with J gene TRBJ2-5; 10 nucleotides align to TRBD2. Trimming cost V 2 bases and J 5 bases; bases outside gene matches: 3. This CDR3 comprises 14 residues. Germline CDR1 reads SGHRS; CDR2 reads YFSETQ. This CDR3 reads CASSFSSGGETQYF. As DNA, the CDR3 is TGCGCCAGCAGCTTCAGTAGCGGGGGGGAGACCCAGTACTTC.

The rearrangement joins TRBV9 to TRBJ1-4; a weak D match, TRBD1 (6 bases). CDR3 length: 15 residues. Germline V gives CDR1 SGDLS, CDR2 YYNGEE. The germline V and J ends were trimmed by 2 bases and 5 bases, with 13 bases remaining between them. The CDR3 DNA reads as TGTGCCAGCAGCGTTGAAGGGGGAGGGAATGAAAAACTGTTTTTT. It specifies CASSVEGGGNEKLFF.

The chain recombines TRBV5-1 with TRBJ2-2; D uncertain. The germline V gene has CDR1 SGHRS and CDR2 YFSETQ. V gave up 4 bases and J gave up 6 bases, with 13 bases separating them. The length of the CDR3 is 14 residues. CDR3 loop: CASSLHDPSGELFF. CDR3 coding DNA: TGCGCCAGCAGCCTCCACGATCCATCCGGGGAGCTGTTTTTT.

This sequence joins TRBV14 and TRBJ2-2; 7 bases match TRBD1. Unmatched junction bases numbered 14, after V lost 4 bases and J lost 6 bases. The CDR3 consists of 17 residues. Looked up from germline, CDR1 is SGHDN and CDR2 is FVKESK. Here the CDR3 reads CASSPLGQVSLPGELFF. The CDR3, as DNA: TGTGCCAGCAGCCCCCTCGGACAGGTCTCCCTTCCCGGGGAGCTGTTTTTT.

V and J are TRBV19 and TRBJ1-2; D perhaps matches TRBD1 (5 bases). The CDR3 spans 13 residues. CDR1 LNHDA and CDR2 SQIVND come from the germline V gene (reference sequence). V was cut by 5 bases and J by 2 bases, with 9 bases left in between. The CDR3 DNA reads as TGTGCCAGTAGTTTCAGGGAAAACTATGGCTACACCTTC. It specifies CASSFRENYGYTF.

V gene TRBV7-2 combines with J gene TRBJ2-7, with 7 bases identical to TRBD1. The V segment lost 2 bases and the J segment 3 bases; nucleotides outside the gene matches: 4. The CDR3 runs to 14 residues. CDR1 is SGHTA, CDR2 FQGNSA, per germline. CDR3 in DNA: TGTGCCAGCAGCTTAAGGACAGGCTACTACGAGCAGTACTTC. Residues: CASSLRTGYYEQYF.

The chain is built from TRBV19 and TRBJ1-6; 8 nucleotides line up with TRBD1. V was clipped by 10 bases and J by 10 bases; unmatched bases: 12. The germline gives CDR1 LNHDA, CDR2 SQIVND (reference sequence). The CDR3 has 14 residues. Here the CDR3 DNA reads TGTGCCACCACCCCCCAGGGGGCGAGATCACCCCTCCACTTT. This gives the protein CATTPQGARSPLHF.

The chain links TRBV6-5 to TRBJ1-3; the D gene is possibly TRBD1 (6 bases). This CDR3 has 15 amino acids. Germline assignment: CDR1 MNHEY and CDR2 SVGAGI. Trimming stripped 5 bases from V and 0 bases from J, with 11 bases between. The CDR3, as DNA: TGTGCCAGCAGTCAGGGGTCTTACTCTGGAAACACCATATATTTT. It translates to CASSQGSYSGNTIYF.

The rearrangement uses TRBV2 and TRBJ1-1; D is uncertain. The CDR3 extends over 10 amino acids. CDR1 SNHLY and CDR2 FYNNEI come from the germline V gene. The V end was cut by 7 bases, the J end by 0 bases, with 0 bases between. The CDR3 nucleotides are TGTGCCAGCATGAACACTGAAGCTTTCTTT. It codes for CASMNTEAFF. Full variable domain (rest looked up from reference TRBV2 and TRBJ1-1): EPEVTQTPSHQVTQMGQEVILRCVPISNHLYFYWYRQILGQKVEFLVSFYNNEISEKSEIFDDQFSVERPDGSNFTLKIRSTKLEDSAMYFCASMNTEAFFGQGTRLTVV.

This rearrangement joins TRBV7-3 to TRBJ2-3; 8 bases match TRBD2. Germline V lookup: CDR1 SGHTA, CDR2 FQGTGA. V lost 6 bases to trimming and J lost 5 bases; unmatched junction nucleotides: 10. This CDR3 is built from 15 residues. CDR3 region: CASSSRGGAIDTQYF. In DNA, the CDR3 is TGTGCCAGCAGTTCTCGGGGGGGGGCCATAGATACGCAGTATTTT.

The table lists this clone with a count of one. V gene TRBV5-8 combines with J gene TRBJ1-1; no definite D call. V lost 1 base and J 3 bases, leaving 7 bases between the germline ends. CDR1 SGHTS and CDR2 YDEGEE come from the germline V gene. The CDR3 covers 13 residues. CDR3 sequence (DNA): TGTGCCAGCAGCTTGTTTAGAGACACTGAAGCTTTCTTT. This gives the protein CASSLFRDTEAFF.

The V call is TRBV14, the J call TRBJ2-3; 12 bases align to TRBD2. Trimming took 4 bases from V and 2 from J; bases not matched to a gene: 7. Germline lookup yields CDR1 SGHDN and CDR2 FVKESK. The CDR3 spans 17 residues. CDR3 nucleotide sequence: TGTGCCAGCAGCCGGCTAGCGGGGGGGCGATACACAGATACGCAGTATTTT. Protein product: CASSRLAGGRYTDTQYF. The full variable domain, with the rest looked up from reference TRBV14 and TRBJ2-3, is EAGVTQFPSHSVIEKGQTVTLRCDPISGHDNLYWYRRVMGKEIKFLLHFVKESKQDESGMPNNRFLAERTGGTYSTLKVQPAELEDSGVYFCASSRLAGGRYTDTQYFGPGTRLTVL.

This chain links TRBV7-8 with TRBJ2-2; D might be TRBD1 (5 bases). V lost 1 base and J 6 bases, leaving 6 bases between the germline ends. CDR3 length equals 13 residues. The germline CDR1 and CDR2 sequences are SGHVS and FQNEAQ. CDR3 residues: CASSLGRAGELFF. In DNA form, the CDR3 reads TGTGCCAGCAGCTTAGGCAGGGCCGGGGAGCTGTTTTTT.

The rearrangement uses TRBV5-8 and TRBJ1-5; the D is unclear. Trimming left V 0 bases short and J 0 bases short, with 4 bases between. This CDR3 has 14 residues. The germline gives CDR1 SGHTS, CDR2 YDEGEE. CDR3 sequence: CASSLAGSNQPQHF. In DNA form, the CDR3 reads TGTGCCAGCAGCTTGGCGGGTAGCAATCAGCCCCAGCATTTT. The full variable domain, completed using reference TRBV5-8 and TRBJ1-5, is EAGVTQSPTHLIKTRGQQATLRCSPISGHTSVYWYQQALGLGLQFLLWYDEGEERNRGNFPPRFSGRQFPNYSSELNVNALELEDSALYLCASSLAGSNQPQHFGDGTRLSIL.